These 8 T cell receptor beta chains were sequenced from one sample in a study of lymphopenia after photon versus proton radiotherapy. TCRdb's table, derived via immunoSEQ multiplex PCR, lists solely in-frame clones and lacks some. The sample carries 70,000 or so clones, around 92% recorded once. The material was peripheral blood, obtained from a patient treated with photon-based radiotherapy. The origin of the receptors is a woman in her forties with cholangiocarcinoma.

This chain links TRBV9 with TRBJ1-6; possible D gene TRBD1, 6 bases. Germline CDR1 is SGDLS and CDR2 is YYNGEE. Trimming removed 0 bases at V and 10 bases at J, with 11 bases between. This CDR3 is 14 amino acids long. CDR3 sequence: CASSVAGVGSPLHF. CDR3 in DNA: TGTGCCAGCAGCGTAGCAGGGGTCGGGTCACCCCTCCACTTT.

This chain uses TRBV6-6 with TRBJ1-5; 10 bases line up with TRBD1. Germline CDR1 is MNHNY and CDR2 is SVGAGI (reference sequence). The CDR3 contains 16 residues. Unmatched junction bases numbered 12, after V lost 6 bases and J lost 7 bases. CDR3 DNA sequence: TGTGCCAGCAGCCCCCGGGACAGGGGTTTCCAGCAGCCCCAGCATTTT. As protein: CASSPRDRGFQQPQHF.

V gene TRBV7-2 combines with J gene TRBJ2-7, with D perhaps assigned TRBD1 or TRBD2 (7 bases each). With 5 bases removed from V and 3 bases from J, the gap between germline ends came to 20 bases. Per the germline V gene, CDR1 is SGHTA and CDR2 is FQGNSA. The CDR3 runs 16 residues. The CDR3 region has the DNA TGTGCCAGCAGCCCCCAGGGGGTAGCGGGCCTCTACGAGCAGTACTTC. This translates into CASSPQGVAGLYEQYF.

The chain carries TRBV21-1 and TRBJ1-1. TRBV21-1 is annotated as a pseudogene. The CDR3 consists of 16 residues. This CDR3 reads CASRLSVYTIRTEAFF. In DNA, the CDR3 is TGTGCCAGCAGACTCTCTGTATACACAATTCGCACTGAAGCTTTCTTT.

The J gene is TRBJ1-1, the V gene TRBV6-5, with 9 bases that match TRBD1. J lost 10 bases, V lost 8 bases, and 20 bases had no gene match. This CDR3 contains 16 residues. Germline lookup yields CDR1 MNHEY and CDR2 SVGAGI. The CDR3 sequence: CASRFSITGGAVGAFF. CDR3 in DNA: TGTGCCAGCCGTTTCTCTATTACAGGGGGCGCGGTCGGAGCTTTCTTT.

The V call is TRBV13, the J call TRBJ1-1; a possible D gene is TRBD1 (5 bases). V lost 5 bases to trimming and J lost 4 bases, with 26 bases between them. Germline values: CDR1 PRHDT, CDR2 FYEKMQ (reference sequence). The CDR3 extends over 18 amino acids. The CDR3 DNA sequence: TGTGCCAGCAGCCCCTACTTAGGGCGGGGCAGGGCTACCACTGAAGCTTTCTTT. It is translated as CASSPYLGRGRATTEAFF.

This clone was observed once. The chain is built from TRBV7-9 and TRBJ1-1; D gene unclear. The ends were cut back, 1 base at V and 4 bases at J, with 7 bases in the middle. The CDR3 loop spans 13 amino acids. The germline V gene encodes CDR1 SEHNR and CDR2 FQNEAQ (reference sequence). The CDR3 nucleotides are TGTGCCAGCAGCTTAGGCCCGGCCACTGAAGCTTTCTTT. Its translation: CASSLGPATEAFF.

This clone was counted once. The chain carries TRBV30 and TRBJ2-5, with TRBD2 identical over 8 bases. Germline lookup yields CDR1 GTSNPN and CDR2 SVGIG (reference sequence). The CDR3 spans 15 residues. V gave up 0 bases and J gave up 5 bases; unmatched junction bases: 8. The CDR3: CAWSVLAGGRETQYF. DNA of the CDR3: TGTGCCTGGAGTGTACTGGCGGGGGGTAGGGAGACCCAGTACTTC. The entire variable domain, with the rest obtained from reference TRBV30 and TRBJ2-5, is as follows: SQTIHQWPATLVQPVGSPLSLECTVEGTSNPNLYWYRQAAGRGLQLLFYSVGIGQISSEVPQNLSASRPQDRQFILSSKKLLLSDSGFYLCAWSVLAGGRETQYFGPGTRLLVL.